A single TCR beta chain is shown here with its context. Its antigen remains unidentified. The V segment lost 7 bases and the J segment 2 bases; nucleotides outside the gene matches: 1. The CDR3 spans 13 residues. The germline V gene has CDR1 LGHNT and CDR2 FRNRAP. Samples of blood were obtained at baseline, on cycle 4 day 1, and on cycle 7 day 1. This record belongs to a study of OX40 agonist ivuxolimab in advanced cancers. Repertoires were generated with immunoSEQ multiplex PCR, while TCRdb's copy carries only in-frame clones and drops some. The sample has 73,000 or so clones; roughly 90% are singletons. The study, taken as a whole, reports: Expanded clones belonging to CD8+ T cells outnumbered, on average, those of CD4+.

This receptor was taken from an adult with an advanced solid tumor such as melanoma, head and neck, liver or kidney cancer. The rearrangement uses TRBV12-5 and TRBJ1-5, with 8 bases that match TRBD1. This specimen was CD4+ or CD8+ T cells sorted from blood, taken in a trial of the OX40 agonist ivuxolimab. The CDR3 nucleotides are TGTGCTAGTGAGACAGGGGGCAATCAGCCCCAGCATTTT. Translating gives CASETGGNQPQHF.